This TCR beta chain was identified during a study of blood T cell repertoires in COVID-19. Study-wide context: The origin of the acute and convalescent COVID-19 samples was the United States, Italy and Spain. T cells, B-cell-depleted T cells, or PBMCs provided the cDNA or gDNA that served as material.

Germline lookup yields CDR1 SNHLY and CDR2 FYNNEI. V was shortened by 6 bases and J by 4 bases, with 8 bases between the two germline ends. This CDR3 contains 12 residues. As originally analysed: Using reference gene primer amplification, nucleated cell counts were estimated. The table came from immunoSEQ multiplex PCR; TCRdb's copy has only in-frame clones and leaves some out. V, J and clone size derive from that table, while D and trimming were established from the DNA sequence. Here the sample spans 65,000 to 70,000 clones, 65% to 80% being singletons. V usage is TRBV2 and J usage is TRBJ2-3, with D maybe TRBD1 (5 bases). Sequenced material: peripheral blood. This receptor was identified in a human donor in a cohort sampled during active COVID-19. Here the CDR3 reads CASRTVADTQYF. The CDR3 DNA reads TGTGCCAGCAGGACAGTGGCAGATACGCAGTATTTT.